A single sample is the source of the 17 T cell receptor beta chains below, sequenced in a study of cytomegalovirus exposure and HLA in healthy donors. Generated by immunoSEQ multiplex PCR, the TCRdb table keeps only in-frame clones and is missing some. The sample yields around 100,000 clones, about 95% seen once. The sequenced material came from PBMCs. The receptors were gathered from a woman between 18 and 29 years old in good health and CMV-seronegative.

This clone was seen just once. The V call is TRBV18, the J call TRBJ1-1; a weak D match, TRBD1 (5 bases). Trimming pared 5 bases from V and 0 bases from J, leaving 7 bases between. The CDR3 is 13 residues long. The germline V gene encodes CDR1 KGHSH and CDR2 LQKENI. The CDR3 bases are TGTGCCAGCTCAGTGACAGTGAACACTGAAGCTTTCTTT. The encoded protein is CASSVTVNTEAFF.

The chain carries TRBV10-3 and TRBJ2-7, with TRBD2 identical over 7 bases. Germline V gives CDR1 ENHRY, CDR2 SYGVKD. Trimming cost V 6 bases and J 5 bases; bases outside gene matches: 7. The CDR3 contains 13 residues. CDR3 DNA sequence: TGTGCCATCAGCACCGGGACTACGAACGAGCAGTACTTC. Protein: CAISTGTTNEQYF.

V usage is TRBV27 and J usage is TRBJ2-7; 7 bases align to TRBD1. Per the germline V gene, CDR1 is MNHEY and CDR2 is SMNVEV (reference sequence). The junction had 6 bases not matched to a gene; V was cut back by 5 bases and J by 2 bases. The CDR3 spans 14 residues. The CDR3 sequence: CASSTRQGTYEQYF. The DNA for the CDR3 is TGTGCCAGCAGTACCAGACAGGGAACCTACGAGCAGTACTTC.

The rearrangement links TRBV7-9 to TRBJ2-3; 7 bases line up with TRBD1. V lost 1 base, J lost 0 bases, and 1 base stayed unmatched. Germline V gene sequence: CDR1 SEHNR, CDR2 FQNEAQ (reference sequence). This CDR3 has 15 residues. CDR3 sequence reads: CASSLDRGSTDTQYF. The CDR3 DNA reads TGTGCCAGCAGCTTAGACAGGGGAAGCACAGATACGCAGTATTTT.

The V and J genes are TRBV9 and TRBJ2-7, with 7 bases fitting TRBD1. V lost 4 bases to trimming and J lost 2 bases; unmatched junction nucleotides: 9. From germline, CDR1 is SGDLS and CDR2 YYNGEE. This CDR3 has 15 amino acids. In DNA form, the CDR3 reads TGTGCCAGCAGCACATCGACAGGGCTTGCCTACGAGCAGTACTTC. It specifies CASSTSTGLAYEQYF.

J is TRBJ1-1 and V is TRBV27; perhaps TRBD1 as D (5 bases). There are 17 residues in the CDR3. From germline, CDR1 is MNHEY and CDR2 SMNVEV (reference sequence). The V end was cut by 0 bases, the J end by 3 bases, with 17 bases between. This CDR3 is CASSLSGGFIRDTEAFF. The CDR3 region has the DNA TGTGCCAGCAGTTTATCGGGGGGATTTATACGGGACACTGAAGCTTTCTTT.

This clone is a singleton in its sample. The chain carries TRBV19 and TRBJ2-7; 7 nucleotides match TRBD1. V shed 9 bases and J 5 bases; nucleotides not matched to a gene: 7. Germline-derived CDR1 and CDR2 are LNHDA and SQIVND (reference sequence). The CDR3 totals 12 residues. CDR3 sequence reads: CASMGQNNEQYF. CDR3 sequence (DNA): TGTGCCAGCATGGGACAGAACAACGAGCAGTACTTC.

With regard to this clone: Since the CDR3 does not end with the conserved phenylalanine or tryptophan, this likely comes from a read error. The DNA is omitted, as the CDR3 cannot be located on it reliably, and the CDR3 follows TCRdb's listing. The chain is built from TRBV7-9 and TRBJ1-2; the table's D call, TRBD1, was not checked against the DNA. The CDR3 contains 13 residues when both ends are counted. CDR1 is SEHNR and CDR2 is FQNEAQ in the germline V gene (reference sequence). The CDR3 sequence is CASSPSRDRGLVV.

This clone was observed once. The chain uses TRBV23-1 and TRBJ2-7; D gene unclear. TRBV23-1 carries the ORF label, with uncertain function. The length of the CDR3 is 14 residues. The V gene lost 3 bases and the J gene lost 0 bases, with 9 bases spanning the gap. Here the CDR3 reads CASSHQRSSYEQYF. The DNA for the CDR3 is TGCGCCAGCAGTCACCAGAGGAGCTCCTACGAGCAGTACTTC.

DNA of the CDR3: TGCGCCAGCAGCTTGGCCCGGGGAAACAATGAGCAGTTCTTC. This encodes CASSLARGNNEQFF. This chain links TRBV5-1 with TRBJ2-1, with a weak D call TRBD2 (5 bases). The ends were cut back, 0 bases at V and 5 bases at J, with 9 bases in the middle. This CDR3 is built from 14 residues. Germline V gives CDR1 SGHRS, CDR2 YFSETQ.

The chain joins TRBV10-1 to TRBJ2-1; D perhaps matches TRBD2 (5 bases). There are 13 residues in the CDR3. The germline V gene encodes CDR1 WNHNN and CDR2 SYGVQD (reference sequence). Trimming removed 5 bases from V and 3 bases from J, with 8 bases in between. The CDR3: CASSLGLYNEQFF. In nucleotides, the CDR3 is TGCGCCAGCAGTCTAGGACTCTACAATGAGCAGTTCTTC.

This chain joins TRBV4-1 and TRBJ2-5, with 9 nucleotides matching TRBD2. V was clipped by 4 bases and J by 4 bases; unmatched bases: 7. This CDR3 comprises 15 residues. Per the germline V gene, CDR1 is MGHRA and CDR2 is YSYEKL. The CDR3 DNA reads TGCGCCAGCAGCCGGATAGCAGCGGGAGGAGAGACCCAGTACTTC. The encoded protein is CASSRIAAGGETQYF.

Concerning this clone itself: One end of the junction varies from germline; a read error may be responsible. V gene TRBV7-7 combines with J gene TRBJ2-7, with D maybe TRBD1 (5 bases). Germline values: CDR1 SSHAT, CDR2 FNYEAQ (reference sequence). This CDR3 has 15 residues. CDR3 protein: CASSLGKGPAYEQYF. In nucleotides, the CDR3 is TGTGCTAGCAGCTTAGGGAAGGGGCCGGCCTACGAGCAGTACTTC.

The chain combines TRBV4-1 with TRBJ1-1, with 7 positions matching TRBD1. V dropped 0 bases and J dropped 6; count of bases not matched to a gene: 10. The CDR3 sequence is 16 residues long. Germline lookup yields CDR1 MGHRA and CDR2 YSYEKL. CDR3 bases: TGCGCCAGCAGCCAAGATCTCCCAGGGGGATTATCTGAAGCTTTCTTT. Translated, it gives CASSQDLPGGLSEAFF.

This clone appeared once. The chain uses TRBV7-2 and TRBJ2-1; TRBD2 agrees at 7 bases. The length of the CDR3 is 18 residues. J lost 0 bases, V lost 4 bases, and 12 bases had no gene match. Germline lookup yields CDR1 SGHTA and CDR2 FQGNSA. The CDR3 region is CASSSNPPSGSSYNEQFF. Here the CDR3 DNA reads TGTGCCAGCAGCTCCAATCCTCCTAGCGGAAGCTCCTACAATGAGCAGTTCTTC.

This sequence joins TRBV7-8 and TRBJ2-1, with 8 bases that match TRBD1. CDR1 and CDR2 from the germline V gene are SGHVS and FQNEAQ. The length of the CDR3 is 16 residues. V lost 5 bases and J lost 1; bases outside the gene matches: 7. CDR3 DNA sequence: TGTGCCAGCAGCCCAGACAGGGGATGGTCCTACAATGAGCAGTTCTTC. This codes for CASSPDRGWSYNEQFF.

The chain links TRBV6-5 to TRBJ1-3, with D perhaps TRBD1 (5 bases). Looked up from germline, CDR1 is MNHEY and CDR2 is SVGAGI. V gave up 2 bases and J gave up 2 bases, with 10 bases separating them. The CDR3 length is 15 residues. This chain's CDR3 is CASSYRGGTGNTIYF. The CDR3 bases are TGTGCCAGCAGTTACCGCGGGGGTACTGGAAACACCATATATTTT.